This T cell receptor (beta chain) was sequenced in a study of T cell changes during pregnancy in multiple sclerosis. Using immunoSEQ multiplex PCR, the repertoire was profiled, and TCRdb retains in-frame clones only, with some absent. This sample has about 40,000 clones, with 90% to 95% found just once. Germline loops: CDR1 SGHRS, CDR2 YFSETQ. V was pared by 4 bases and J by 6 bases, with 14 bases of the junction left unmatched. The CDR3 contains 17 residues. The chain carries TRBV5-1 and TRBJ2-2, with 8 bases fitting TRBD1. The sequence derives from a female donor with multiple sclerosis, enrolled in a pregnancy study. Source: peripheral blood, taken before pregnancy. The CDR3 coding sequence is TGCGCCAGCAGCCCAAATTCCAGGGGGCGGCTCGCCGGGGAGCTGTTTTTT. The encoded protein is CASSPNSRGRLAGELFF.